The clone carrying this T cell receptor beta chain was seen at least ten times. The data were obtained in a study of blood T cell repertoires in COVID-19. Across the study: Collection of acute and convalescent COVID-19 samples took place in the United States, Italy and Spain. T cells, B-cell-depleted T cells, or PBMCs provided the cDNA or gDNA that served as material.

Source study methods: Reference gene primer amplification in the assay estimated nucleated cell counts. Sequenced by immunoSEQ multiplex PCR; TCRdb stores in-frame clones only, minus some. The DNA was the basis for D and trimming; V, J and clone size are from that table. The sample has some 170,000 clones, around 81% seen once. V dropped 4 bases and J dropped 10 bases, with 8 bases sitting between them. The CDR3 is 11 amino acids. Seattle-derived patients entered the study during active infection and were followed longitudinally. The rearrangement uses TRBV12-3 or TRBV12-4 and TRBJ2-1; TRBD2 might be the D (6 bases). Sequencing was performed on peripheral blood. This clonotype was sampled from a woman aged 35 to 49 with COVID-19, enrolled during active disease. The CDR3 loop is CASSSGREQFF. Written as DNA, the CDR3 is TGTGCCAGCAGTTCCGGGAGAGAGCAGTTCTTC.